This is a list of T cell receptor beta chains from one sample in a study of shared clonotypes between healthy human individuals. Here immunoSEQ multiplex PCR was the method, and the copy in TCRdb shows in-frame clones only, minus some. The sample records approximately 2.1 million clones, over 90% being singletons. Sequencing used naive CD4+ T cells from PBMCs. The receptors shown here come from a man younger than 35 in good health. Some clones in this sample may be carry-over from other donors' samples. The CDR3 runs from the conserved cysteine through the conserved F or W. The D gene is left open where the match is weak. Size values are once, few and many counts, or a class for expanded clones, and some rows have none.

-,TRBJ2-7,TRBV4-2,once,CASSQVAYEQYF,TGTGCCAGCAGCCAAGTGGCCTACGAGCAGTACTTC
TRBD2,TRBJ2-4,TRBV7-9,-,CASSRAGVPKNIQYF,TGTGCCAGCAGCCGGGCGGGAGTCCCCAAAAACATTCAGTACTTC
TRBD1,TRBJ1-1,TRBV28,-,CASSGRTGSPF,TGTGCCAGCAGCGGTAGGACAGGCTCGCCCTTT
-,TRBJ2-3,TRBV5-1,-,CASSWSGPPDTQYF,TGCGCCAGCAGCTGGTCGGGTCCCCCAGATACGCAGTATTTT
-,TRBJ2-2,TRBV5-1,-,CASSLPGTPHGELFF,TGCGCCAGCAGCTTGCCGGGCACCCCCCACGGGGAGCTGTTTTTT
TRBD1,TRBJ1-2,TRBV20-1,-,CSAPTGFGYTF,TGCAGTGCCCCGACAGGGTTTGGCTACACCTTC
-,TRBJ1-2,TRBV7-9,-,CASSFGPYGYTF,TGTGCCAGCAGCTTTGGACCCTATGGCTACACCTTC
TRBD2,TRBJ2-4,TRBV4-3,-,CASSQDSATSGLLAKNIQYF,TGCGCCAGCAGCCAAGATAGCGCGACTAGCGGATTACTAGCCAAAAACATTCAGTACTTC
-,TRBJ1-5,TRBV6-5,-,CASSAQGNSNQPQHF,TGTGCCAGCAGTGCGCAGGGAAATAGCAATCAGCCCCAGCATTTT
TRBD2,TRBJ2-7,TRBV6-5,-,CASSYSFASGALEQYF,TGTGCCAGCAGTTACTCGTTTGCTAGCGGGGCTTTGGAGCAGTACTTC
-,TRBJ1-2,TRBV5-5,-,CASSLGLMWTVGGYTF,TGTGCCAGCAGCTTGGGGTTGATGTGGACAGTAGGAGGCTACACCTTC
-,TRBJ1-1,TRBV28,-,CASTLGGGNTEAFF,TGTGCCAGCACCTTGGGGGGAGGGAACACTGAAGCTTTCTTT
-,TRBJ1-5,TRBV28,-,CASSFARVSNQPQHF,TGTGCCAGCAGTTTCGCCAGGGTATCGAATCAGCCCCAGCATTTT
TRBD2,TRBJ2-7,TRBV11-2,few,CASSSLPGLAGGPYEQYF,TGTGCCAGCAGCTCCCTACCGGGTCTAGCGGGAGGGCCCTACGAGCAGTACTTC
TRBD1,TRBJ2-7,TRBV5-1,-,CASSPQGQGSTYEQYF,TGCGCCAGCAGCCCACAGGGACAGGGATCGACCTACGAGCAGTACTTC
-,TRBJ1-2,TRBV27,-,CASSFSETYGYTF,TGTGCCAGCAGTTTCTCGGAGACCTATGGCTACACCTTC
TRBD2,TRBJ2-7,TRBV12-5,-,CASGAALAGGTYEQYF,TGTGCTAGTGGCGCCGCACTAGCGGGAGGGACCTACGAGCAGTACTTC
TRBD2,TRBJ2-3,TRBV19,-,CASSGTSGSASTDTQYF,TGTGCCAGTAGTGGGACTAGCGGGAGTGCCAGCACAGATACGCAGTATTTT